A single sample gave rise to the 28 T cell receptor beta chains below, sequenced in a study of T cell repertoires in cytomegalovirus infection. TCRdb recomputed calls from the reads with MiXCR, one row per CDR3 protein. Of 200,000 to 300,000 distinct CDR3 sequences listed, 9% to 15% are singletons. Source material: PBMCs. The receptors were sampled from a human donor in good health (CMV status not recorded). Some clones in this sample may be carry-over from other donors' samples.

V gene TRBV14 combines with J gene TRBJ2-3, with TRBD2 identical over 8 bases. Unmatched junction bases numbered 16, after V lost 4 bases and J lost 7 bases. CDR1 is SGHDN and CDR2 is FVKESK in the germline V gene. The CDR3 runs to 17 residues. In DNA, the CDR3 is TGTGCCAGCAGCCGACCCTCGGCAAGCGGGAGAAGGTATACGCAGTATTTT. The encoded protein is CASSRPSASGRRYTQYF.

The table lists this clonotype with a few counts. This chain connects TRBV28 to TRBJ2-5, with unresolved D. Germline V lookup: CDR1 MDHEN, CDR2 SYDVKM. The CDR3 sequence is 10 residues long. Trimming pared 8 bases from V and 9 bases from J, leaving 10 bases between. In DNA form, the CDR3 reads TGTGCCAGCGGTTACGAGGCCCAGTACTTC. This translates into CASGYEAQYF.

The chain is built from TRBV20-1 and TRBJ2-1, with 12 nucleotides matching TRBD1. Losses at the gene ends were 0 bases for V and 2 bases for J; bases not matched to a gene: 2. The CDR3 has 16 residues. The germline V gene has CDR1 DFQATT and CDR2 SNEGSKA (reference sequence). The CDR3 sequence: CSARDRDRGPYNEQFF. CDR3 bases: TGCAGTGCTAGAGATCGGGACAGGGGGCCCTACAATGAGCAGTTCTTC.

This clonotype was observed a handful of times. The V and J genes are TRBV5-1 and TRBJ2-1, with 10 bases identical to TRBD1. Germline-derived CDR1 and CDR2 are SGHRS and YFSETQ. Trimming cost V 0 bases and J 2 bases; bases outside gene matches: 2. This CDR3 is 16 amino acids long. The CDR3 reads CASSLETGGTYNEQFF. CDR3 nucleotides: TGCGCCAGCAGCTTGGAGACAGGGGGCACCTACAATGAGCAGTTCTTC.

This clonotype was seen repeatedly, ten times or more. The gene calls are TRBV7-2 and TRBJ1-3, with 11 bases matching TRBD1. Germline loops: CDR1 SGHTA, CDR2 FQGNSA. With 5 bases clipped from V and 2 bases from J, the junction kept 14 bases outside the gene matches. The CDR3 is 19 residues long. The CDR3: CASSLTSPGTGGPGNTIYF. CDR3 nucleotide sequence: TGTGCCAGCAGCCTCACCTCTCCCGGGACAGGGGGGCCTGGAAACACCATATATTTT.

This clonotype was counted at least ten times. The CDR3 sequence: CASSSPSGADTQYF. For the CDR3, the DNA is TGTGCCAGCAGCTCCCCTTCAGGGGCAGATACGCAGTATTTT. The V and J genes are TRBV7-2 and TRBJ2-3, with D maybe TRBD1 (6 bases). The germline V gene has CDR1 SGHTA and CDR2 FQGNSA. Trimming stripped 4 bases from V and 4 bases from J, with 12 bases between. CDR3 length: 14 amino acids.

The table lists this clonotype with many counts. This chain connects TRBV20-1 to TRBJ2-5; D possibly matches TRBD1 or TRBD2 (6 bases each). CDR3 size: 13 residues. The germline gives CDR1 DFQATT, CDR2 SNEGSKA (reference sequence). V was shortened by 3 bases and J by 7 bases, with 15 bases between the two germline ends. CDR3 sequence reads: CSASIPGGLTQYF. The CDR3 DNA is TGCAGTGCTAGCATTCCCGGGGGCTTGACCCAGTACTTC.

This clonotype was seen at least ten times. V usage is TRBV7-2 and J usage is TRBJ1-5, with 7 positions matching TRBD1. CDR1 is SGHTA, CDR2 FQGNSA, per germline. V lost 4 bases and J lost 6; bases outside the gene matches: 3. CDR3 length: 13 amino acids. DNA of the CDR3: TGTGCCAGCAGCTACAGGGGAGCTCAGCCCCAGCATTTT. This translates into CASSYRGAQPQHF.

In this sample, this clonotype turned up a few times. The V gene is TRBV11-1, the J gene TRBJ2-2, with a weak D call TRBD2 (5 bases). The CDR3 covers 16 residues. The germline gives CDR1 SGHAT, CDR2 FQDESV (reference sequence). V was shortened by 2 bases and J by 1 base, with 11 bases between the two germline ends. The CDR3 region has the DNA TGTGCCAGCAGCTTAATGCGGGCCAAGAACACCGGGGAGCTGTTTTTT. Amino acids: CASSLMRAKNTGELFF.

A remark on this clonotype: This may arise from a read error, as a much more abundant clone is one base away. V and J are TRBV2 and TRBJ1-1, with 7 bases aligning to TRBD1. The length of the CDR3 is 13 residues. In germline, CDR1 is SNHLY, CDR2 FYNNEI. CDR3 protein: CVSRATGKGEAFF. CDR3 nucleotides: TGTGTCAGCAGAGCGACAGGGAAGGGTGAAGCTTTCTTT.

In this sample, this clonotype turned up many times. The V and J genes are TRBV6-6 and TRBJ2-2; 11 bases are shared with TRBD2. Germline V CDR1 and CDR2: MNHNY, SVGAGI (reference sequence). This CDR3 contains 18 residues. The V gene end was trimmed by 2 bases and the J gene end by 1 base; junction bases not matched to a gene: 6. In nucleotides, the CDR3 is TGTGCCAGCAGTTACCGGATAGCGGGGGGGCTGAACACCGGGGAGCTGTTTTTT. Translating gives CASSYRIAGGLNTGELFF.

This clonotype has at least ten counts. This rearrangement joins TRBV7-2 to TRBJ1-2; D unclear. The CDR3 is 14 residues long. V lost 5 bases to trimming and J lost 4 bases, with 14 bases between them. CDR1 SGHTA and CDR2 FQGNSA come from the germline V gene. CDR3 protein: CASSPDLWGYGYTF. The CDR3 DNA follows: TGTGCCAGCAGCCCGGACCTTTGGGGCTATGGCTACACCTTC.

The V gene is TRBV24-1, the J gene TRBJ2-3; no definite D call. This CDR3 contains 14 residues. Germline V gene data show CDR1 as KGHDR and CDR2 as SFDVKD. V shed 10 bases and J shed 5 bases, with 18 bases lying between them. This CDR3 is CATAATKPGDTQYF. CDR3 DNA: TGTGCCACTGCCGCGACGAAACCGGGAGATACGCAGTATTTT.

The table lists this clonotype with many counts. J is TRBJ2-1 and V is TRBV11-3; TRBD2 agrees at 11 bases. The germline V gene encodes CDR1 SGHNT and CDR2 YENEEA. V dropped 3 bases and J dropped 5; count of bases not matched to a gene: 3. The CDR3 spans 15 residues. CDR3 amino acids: CASSFGTSGHNEQFF. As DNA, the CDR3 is TGTGCCAGCAGCTTCGGGACTAGCGGCCACAATGAGCAGTTCTTC.

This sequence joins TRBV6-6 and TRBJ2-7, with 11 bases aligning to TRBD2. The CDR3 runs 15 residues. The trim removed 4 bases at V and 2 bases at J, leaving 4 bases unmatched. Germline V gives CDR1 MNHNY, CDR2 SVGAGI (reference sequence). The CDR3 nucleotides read TGTGCCAGCAGTTGGTTAGCGGGAGGGCCCTACGAGCAGTACTTC. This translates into CASSWLAGGPYEQYF.

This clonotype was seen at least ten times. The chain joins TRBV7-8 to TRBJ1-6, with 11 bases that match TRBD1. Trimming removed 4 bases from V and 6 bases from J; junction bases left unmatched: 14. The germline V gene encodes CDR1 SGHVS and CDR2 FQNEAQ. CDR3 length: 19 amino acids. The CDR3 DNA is TGTGCCAGCAGCTCGGGACAGGGGGAATCCCAATGGGCTAATTCACCCCTCCACTTT. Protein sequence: CASSSGQGESQWANSPLHF.

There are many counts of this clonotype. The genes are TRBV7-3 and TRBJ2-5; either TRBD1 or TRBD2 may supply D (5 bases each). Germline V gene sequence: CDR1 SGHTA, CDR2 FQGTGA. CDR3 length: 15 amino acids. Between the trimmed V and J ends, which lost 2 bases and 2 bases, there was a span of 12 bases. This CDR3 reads CASSLFPGRQETQYF. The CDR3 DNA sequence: TGTGCCAGCAGCTTATTTCCGGGACGACAAGAGACCCAGTACTTC.

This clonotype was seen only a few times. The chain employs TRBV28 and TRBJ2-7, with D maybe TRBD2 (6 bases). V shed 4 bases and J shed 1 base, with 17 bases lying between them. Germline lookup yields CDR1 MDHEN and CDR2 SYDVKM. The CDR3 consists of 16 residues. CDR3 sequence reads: CASSSPRTGESYEQYF. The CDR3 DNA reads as TGTGCCAGCAGTTCCCCGAGGACGGGAGAATCCTACGAGCAGTACTTC. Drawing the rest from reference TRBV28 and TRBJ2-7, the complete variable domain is DVKVTQSSRYLVKRTGEKVFLECVQDMDHENMFWYRQDPGLGLRLIYFSYDVKMKEKGDIPEGYSVSREKKERFSLILESASTNQTSMYLCASSSPRTGESYEQYFGPGTRLTVT.

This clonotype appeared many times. The CDR3 sequence is CASSPRRDISEQYF. In DNA form, the CDR3 reads TGTGCCAGCAGTCCCCGGCGGGACATAAGCGAGCAGTACTTC. The rearrangement uses TRBV6-1 and TRBJ2-7; TRBD1 or TRBD2 may be the D gene (6 bases each). Trimming took 5 bases from V and 6 from J, leaving 17 bases between them. Germline CDR1 reads MNHNS; CDR2 reads SASEGT. This CDR3 is built from 14 residues.

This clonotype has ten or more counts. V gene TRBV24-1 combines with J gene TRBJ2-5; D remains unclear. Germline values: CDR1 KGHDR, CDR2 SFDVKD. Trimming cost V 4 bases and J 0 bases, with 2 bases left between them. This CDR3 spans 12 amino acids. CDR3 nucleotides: TGTGCCACCAGTGACTACCAAGAGACCCAGTACTTC. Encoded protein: CATSDYQETQYF.

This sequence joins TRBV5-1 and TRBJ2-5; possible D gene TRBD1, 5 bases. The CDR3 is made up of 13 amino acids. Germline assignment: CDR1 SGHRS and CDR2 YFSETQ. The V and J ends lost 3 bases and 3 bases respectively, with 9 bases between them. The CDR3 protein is CASSSDRKETQYF. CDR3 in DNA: TGCGCCAGCAGCTCTGACAGAAAAGAGACCCAGTACTTC. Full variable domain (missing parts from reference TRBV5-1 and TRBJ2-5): KAGVTQTPRYLIKTRGQQVTLSCSPISGHRSVSWYQQTPGQGLQFLFEYFSETQRNKGNFPGRFSGRQFSNSRSEMNVSTLELGDSALYLCASSSDRKETQYFGPGTRLLVL.

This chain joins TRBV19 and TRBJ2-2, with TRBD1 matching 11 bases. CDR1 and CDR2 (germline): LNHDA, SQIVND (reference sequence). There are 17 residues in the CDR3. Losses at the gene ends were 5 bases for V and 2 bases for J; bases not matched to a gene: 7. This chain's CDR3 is CASSARTGGINTGELFF. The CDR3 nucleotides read TGTGCCAGTAGTGCCCGGACAGGGGGCATCAACACCGGGGAGCTGTTTTTT.

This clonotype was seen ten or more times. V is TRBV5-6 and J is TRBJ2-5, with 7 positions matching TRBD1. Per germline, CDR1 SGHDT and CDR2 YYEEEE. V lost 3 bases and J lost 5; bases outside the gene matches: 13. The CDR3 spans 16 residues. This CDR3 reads CASSYLGQGGSETQYF. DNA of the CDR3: TGTGCCAGCAGCTATCTAGGTCAAGGGGGCTCGGAGACCCAGTACTTC.

The CDR3 loop is CASSQTLGNEKLFF. The CDR3 nucleotides read TGTGCCAGCAGTCAGACACTGGGTAATGAAAAACTGTTTTTT. This chain connects TRBV28 to TRBJ1-4; D is unclear. The CDR3 spans 14 residues. Germline V lookup: CDR1 MDHEN, CDR2 SYDVKM. Trimming stripped 5 bases from V and 4 bases from J, with 11 bases between.

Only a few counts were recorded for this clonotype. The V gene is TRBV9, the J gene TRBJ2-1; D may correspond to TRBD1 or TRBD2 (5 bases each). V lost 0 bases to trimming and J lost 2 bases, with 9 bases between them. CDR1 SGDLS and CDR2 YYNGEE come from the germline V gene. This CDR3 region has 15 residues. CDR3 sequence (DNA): TGTGCCAGCAGCGTAGATCGGGGCACCTACAATGAGCAGTTCTTC. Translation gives CASSVDRGTYNEQFF.

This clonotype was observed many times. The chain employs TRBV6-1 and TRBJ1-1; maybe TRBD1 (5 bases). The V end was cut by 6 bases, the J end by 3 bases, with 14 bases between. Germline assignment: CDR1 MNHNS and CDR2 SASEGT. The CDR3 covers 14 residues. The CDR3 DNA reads TGTGCCAGCAGCCCTCAATCAGGGTACACTGAAGCTTTCTTT. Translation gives CASSPQSGYTEAFF.

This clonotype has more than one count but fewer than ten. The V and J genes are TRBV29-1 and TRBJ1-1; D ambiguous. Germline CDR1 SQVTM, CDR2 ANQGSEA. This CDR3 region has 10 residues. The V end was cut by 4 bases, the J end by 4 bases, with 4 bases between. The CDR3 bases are TGCAGCGTTGCTATCACTGAAGCTTTCTTT. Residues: CSVAITEAFF.

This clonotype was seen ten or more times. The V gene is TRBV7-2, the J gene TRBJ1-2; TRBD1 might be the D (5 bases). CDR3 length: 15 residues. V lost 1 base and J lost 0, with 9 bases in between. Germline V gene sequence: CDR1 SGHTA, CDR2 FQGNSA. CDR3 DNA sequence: TGTGCCAGCAGCTTAGTAACAGGAACTAACTATGGCTACACCTTC. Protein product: CASSLVTGTNYGYTF.